What follows describes a single TCR beta chain. The antigen is undetermined. V was cut by 1 base and J by 2 bases, with 15 bases left in between. Germline loops: CDR1 SEHNR, CDR2 FQNEAQ (reference sequence). This CDR3 contains 16 residues. This sample is part of a study of T cell responses to AZD1222 COVID-19 vaccine. Regarding the study as a whole: Donors, mostly white British, included more females; clonal diversity was possibly underestimated.

Data came from immunoSEQ multiplex PCR; TCRdb stores just in-frame clones and leaves some out. The sample has over 100,000 clones; 80% to 90% are singletons. Sequencing was performed on peripheral blood, taken 28 days after the second AZD1222 dose. V is TRBV7-9 and J is TRBJ2-7; tentative D call: TRBD2 (6 bases). The TCR originated in an adult who received the AZD1222 COVID-19 vaccine. The CDR3 loop is CASSLDTGLLPYEQYF. DNA of the CDR3: TGTGCCAGCAGCTTAGACACGGGACTTCTACCCTACGAGCAGTACTTC.